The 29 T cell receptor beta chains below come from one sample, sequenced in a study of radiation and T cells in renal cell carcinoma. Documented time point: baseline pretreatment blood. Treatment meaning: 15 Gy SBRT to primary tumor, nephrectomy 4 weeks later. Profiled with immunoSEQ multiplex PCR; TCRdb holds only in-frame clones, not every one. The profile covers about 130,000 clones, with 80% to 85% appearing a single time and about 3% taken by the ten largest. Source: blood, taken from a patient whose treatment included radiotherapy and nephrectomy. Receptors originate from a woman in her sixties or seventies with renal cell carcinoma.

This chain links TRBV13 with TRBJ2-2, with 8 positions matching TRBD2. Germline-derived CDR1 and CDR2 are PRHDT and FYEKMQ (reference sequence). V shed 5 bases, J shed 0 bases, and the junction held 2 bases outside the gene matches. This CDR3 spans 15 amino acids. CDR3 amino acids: CASSGTRANTGELFF. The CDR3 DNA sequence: TGTGCCAGCAGCGGGACTAGGGCGAACACCGGGGAGCTGTTTTTT.

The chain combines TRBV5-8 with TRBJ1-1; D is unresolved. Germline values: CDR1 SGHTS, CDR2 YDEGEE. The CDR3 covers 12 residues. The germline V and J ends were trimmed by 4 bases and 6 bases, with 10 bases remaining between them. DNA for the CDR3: TGTGCCAGCAGCCCCATATCCTCTGAAGCTTTCTTT. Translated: CASSPISSEAFF. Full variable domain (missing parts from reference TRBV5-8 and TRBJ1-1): EAGVTQSPTHLIKTRGQQATLRCSPISGHTSVYWYQQALGLGLQFLLWYDEGEERNRGNFPPRFSGRQFPNYSSELNVNALELEDSALYLCASSPISSEAFFGQGTRLTVV.

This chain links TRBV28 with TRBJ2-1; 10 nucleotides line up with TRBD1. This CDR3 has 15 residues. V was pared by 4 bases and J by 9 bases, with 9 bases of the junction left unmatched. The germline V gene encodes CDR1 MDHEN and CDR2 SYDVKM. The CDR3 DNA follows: TGTGCCAGCAGTTCCGGGGGACAGGGGAAACCTGAGCAGTTCTTC. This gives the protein CASSSGGQGKPEQFF.

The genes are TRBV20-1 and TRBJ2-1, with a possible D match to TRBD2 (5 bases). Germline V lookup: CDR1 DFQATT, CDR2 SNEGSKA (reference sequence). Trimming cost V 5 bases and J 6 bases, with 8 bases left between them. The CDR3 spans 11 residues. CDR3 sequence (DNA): TGCAGTGCTGGACTCCTCAATGAGCAGTTCTTC. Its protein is CSAGLLNEQFF.

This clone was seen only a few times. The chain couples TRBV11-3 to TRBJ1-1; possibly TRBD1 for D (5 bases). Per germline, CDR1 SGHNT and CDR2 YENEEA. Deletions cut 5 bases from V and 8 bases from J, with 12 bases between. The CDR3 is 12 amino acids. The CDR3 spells CASSHSGGEAFF. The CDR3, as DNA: TGTGCCAGCAGCCATTCGGGGGGAGAAGCTTTCTTT. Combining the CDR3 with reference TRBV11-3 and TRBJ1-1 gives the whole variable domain EAGVVQSPRYKIIEKKQPVAFWCNPISGHNTLYWYLQNLGQGPELLIRYENEEAVDDSQLPKDRFSAERLKGVDSTLKIQPAELGDSAVYLCASSHSGGEAFFGQGTRLTVV.

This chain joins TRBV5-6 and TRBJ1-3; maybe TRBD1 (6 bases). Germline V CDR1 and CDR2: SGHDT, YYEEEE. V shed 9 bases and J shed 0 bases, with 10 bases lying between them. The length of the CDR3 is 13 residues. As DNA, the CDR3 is TGTGCCACCACAGGGCCCTCTGGAAACACCATATATTTT. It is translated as CATTGPSGNTIYF.

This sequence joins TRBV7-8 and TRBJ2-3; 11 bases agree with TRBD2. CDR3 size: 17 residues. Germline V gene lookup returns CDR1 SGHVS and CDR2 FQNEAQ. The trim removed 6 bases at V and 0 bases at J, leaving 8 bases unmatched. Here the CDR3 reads CASRAGTSGTSTDTQYF. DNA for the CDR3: TGTGCCAGCAGGGCCGGGACTAGCGGAACTAGCACAGATACGCAGTATTTT. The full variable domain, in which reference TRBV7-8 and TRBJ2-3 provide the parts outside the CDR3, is GAGVSQSPRYKVAKRGQDVALRCDPISGHVSLFWYQQALGQGPEFLTYFQNEAQLDKSGLPSDRFFAERPEGSVSTLKIQRTQQEDSAVYLCASRAGTSGTSTDTQYFGPGTRLTVL.

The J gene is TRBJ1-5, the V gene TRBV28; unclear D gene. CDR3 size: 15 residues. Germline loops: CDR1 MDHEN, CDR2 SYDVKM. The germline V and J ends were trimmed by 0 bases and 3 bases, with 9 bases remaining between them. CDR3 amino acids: CASSLWIGTNQPQHF. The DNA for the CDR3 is TGTGCCAGCAGTTTATGGATAGGCACCAATCAGCCCCAGCATTTT.

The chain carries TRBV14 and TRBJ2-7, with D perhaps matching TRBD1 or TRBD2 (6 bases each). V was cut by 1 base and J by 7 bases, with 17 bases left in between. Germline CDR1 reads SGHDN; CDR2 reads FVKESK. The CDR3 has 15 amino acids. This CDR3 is CASSQGDGGGREQYF. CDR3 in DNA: TGTGCCAGCAGCCAAGGGGATGGAGGGGGACGGGAGCAGTACTTC.

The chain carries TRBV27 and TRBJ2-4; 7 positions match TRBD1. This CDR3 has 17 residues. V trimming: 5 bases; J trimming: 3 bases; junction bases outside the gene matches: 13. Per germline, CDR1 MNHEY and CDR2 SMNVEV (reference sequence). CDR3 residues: CASSKSTGVVGKNIQYF. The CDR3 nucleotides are TGTGCCAGCAGTAAATCTACAGGGGTGGTAGGCAAAAACATTCAGTACTTC.

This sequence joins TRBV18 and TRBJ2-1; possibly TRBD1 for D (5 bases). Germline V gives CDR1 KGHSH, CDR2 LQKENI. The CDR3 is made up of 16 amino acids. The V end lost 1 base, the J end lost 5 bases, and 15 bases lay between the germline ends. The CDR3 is CASSPLAIRDHNEQFF. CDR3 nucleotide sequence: TGTGCCAGCTCACCACTAGCCATCAGGGATCACAATGAGCAGTTCTTC.

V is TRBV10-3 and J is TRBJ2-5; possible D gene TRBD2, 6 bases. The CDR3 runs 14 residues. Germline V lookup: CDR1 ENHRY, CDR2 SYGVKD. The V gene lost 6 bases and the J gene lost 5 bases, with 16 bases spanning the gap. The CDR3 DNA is TGTGCCATCAGGGCGGGGACCGCGGCGGAGACCCAGTACTTC. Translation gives CAIRAGTAAETQYF.

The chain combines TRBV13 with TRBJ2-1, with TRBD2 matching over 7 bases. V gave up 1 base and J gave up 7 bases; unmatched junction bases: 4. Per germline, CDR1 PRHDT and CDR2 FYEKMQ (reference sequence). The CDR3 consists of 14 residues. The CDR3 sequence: CASSLAGGLNEQFF. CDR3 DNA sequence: TGTGCCAGCAGCTTAGCGGGGGGTTTAAATGAGCAGTTCTTC.

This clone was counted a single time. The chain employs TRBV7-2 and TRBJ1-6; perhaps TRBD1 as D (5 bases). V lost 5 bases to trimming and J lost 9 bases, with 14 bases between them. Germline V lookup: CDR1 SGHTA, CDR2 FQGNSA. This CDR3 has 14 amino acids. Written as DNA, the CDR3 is TGTGCCAGCAGCACTAGGGGCGAGGGTTCACCCCTCCACTTT. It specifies CASSTRGEGSPLHF. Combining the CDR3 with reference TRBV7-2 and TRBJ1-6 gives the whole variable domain GAGVSQSPSNKVTEKGKDVELRCDPISGHTALYWYRQSLGQGLEFLIYFQGNSAPDKSGLPSDRFSAERTGGSVSTLTIQRTQQEDSAVYLCASSTRGEGSPLHFGNGTRLTVT.

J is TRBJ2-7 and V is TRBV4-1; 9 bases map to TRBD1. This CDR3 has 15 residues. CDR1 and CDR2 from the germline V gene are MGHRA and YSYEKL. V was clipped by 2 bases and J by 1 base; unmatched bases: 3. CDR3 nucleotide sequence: TGCGCCAGCAGCCAACGACAGGGGGGATCCTACGAGCAGTACTTC. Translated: CASSQRQGGSYEQYF.

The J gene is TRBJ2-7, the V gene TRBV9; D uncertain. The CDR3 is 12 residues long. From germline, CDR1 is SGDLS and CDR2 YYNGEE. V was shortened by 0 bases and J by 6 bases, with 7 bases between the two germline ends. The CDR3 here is CASSVDLTEQYF. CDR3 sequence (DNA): TGTGCCAGCAGCGTAGACTTGACCGAGCAGTACTTC.

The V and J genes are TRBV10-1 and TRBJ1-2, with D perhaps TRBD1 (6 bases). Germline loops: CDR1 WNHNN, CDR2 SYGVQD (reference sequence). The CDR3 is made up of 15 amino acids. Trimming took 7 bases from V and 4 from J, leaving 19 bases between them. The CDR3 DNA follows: TGCGCCAGCACAACGACAGGATTGATTCTCTATGGCTACACCTTC. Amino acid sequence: CASTTTGLILYGYTF.

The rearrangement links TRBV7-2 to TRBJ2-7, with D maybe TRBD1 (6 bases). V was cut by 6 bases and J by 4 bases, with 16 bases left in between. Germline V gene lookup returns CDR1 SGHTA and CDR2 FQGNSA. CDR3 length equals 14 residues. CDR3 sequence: CASRLGGSSYEQYF. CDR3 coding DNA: TGTGCCAGCAGACTAGGGGGATCATCATACGAGCAGTACTTC.

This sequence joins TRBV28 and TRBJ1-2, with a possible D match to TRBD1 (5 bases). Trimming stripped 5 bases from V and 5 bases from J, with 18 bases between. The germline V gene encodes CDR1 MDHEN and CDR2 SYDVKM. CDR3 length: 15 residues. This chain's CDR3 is CASSTSGALGYGYTF. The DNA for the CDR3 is TGTGCCAGCAGTACCTCTGGGGCCTTGGGGTATGGCTACACCTTC.

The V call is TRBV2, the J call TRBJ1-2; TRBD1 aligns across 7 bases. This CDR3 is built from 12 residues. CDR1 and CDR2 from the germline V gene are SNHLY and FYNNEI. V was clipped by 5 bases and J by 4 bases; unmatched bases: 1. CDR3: CASSRQGYGYTF. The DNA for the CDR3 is TGTGCCAGCAGTCGACAGGGCTATGGCTACACCTTC.

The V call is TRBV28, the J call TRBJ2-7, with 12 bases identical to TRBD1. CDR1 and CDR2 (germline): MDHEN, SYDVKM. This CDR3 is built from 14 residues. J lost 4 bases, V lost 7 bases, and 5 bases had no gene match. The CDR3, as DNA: TGTGCCAGCAAAGGGACAGGGGGCAAATACGAGCAGTACTTC. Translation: CASKGTGGKYEQYF.

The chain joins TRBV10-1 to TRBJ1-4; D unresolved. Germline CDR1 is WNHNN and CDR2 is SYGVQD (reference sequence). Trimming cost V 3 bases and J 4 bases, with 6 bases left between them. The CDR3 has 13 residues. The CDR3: CASSDGNNEKLFF. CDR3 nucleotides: TGCGCCAGCAGTGACGGTAATAATGAAAAACTGTTTTTT.

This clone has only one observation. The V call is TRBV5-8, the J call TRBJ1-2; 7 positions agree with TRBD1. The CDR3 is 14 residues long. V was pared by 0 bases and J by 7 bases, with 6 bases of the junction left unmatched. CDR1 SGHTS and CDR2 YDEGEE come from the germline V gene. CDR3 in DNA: TGTGCCAGCAGCTTGGGGACAGGTGAAGGTGGCTACACCTTC. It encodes CASSLGTGEGGYTF.

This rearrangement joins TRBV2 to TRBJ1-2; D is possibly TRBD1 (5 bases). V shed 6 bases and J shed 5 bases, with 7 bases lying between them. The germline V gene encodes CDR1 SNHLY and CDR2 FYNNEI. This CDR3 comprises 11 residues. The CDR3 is CASRGEYGYTF. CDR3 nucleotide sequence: TGTGCCAGCAGAGGGGAATATGGCTACACCTTC.

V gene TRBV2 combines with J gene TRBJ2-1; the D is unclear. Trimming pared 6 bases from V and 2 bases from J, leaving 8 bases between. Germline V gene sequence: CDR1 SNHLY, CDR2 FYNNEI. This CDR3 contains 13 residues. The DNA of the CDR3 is TGTGCCAGCAGCGAAACAGCCTACAATGAGCAGTTCTTC. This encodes CASSETAYNEQFF.

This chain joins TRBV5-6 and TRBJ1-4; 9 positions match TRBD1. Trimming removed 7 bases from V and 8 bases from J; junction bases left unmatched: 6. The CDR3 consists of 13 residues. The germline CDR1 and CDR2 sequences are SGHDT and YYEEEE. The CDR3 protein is CASATGGYEKLFF. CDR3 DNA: TGTGCCAGCGCTACAGGGGGCTACGAAAAACTGTTTTTT.

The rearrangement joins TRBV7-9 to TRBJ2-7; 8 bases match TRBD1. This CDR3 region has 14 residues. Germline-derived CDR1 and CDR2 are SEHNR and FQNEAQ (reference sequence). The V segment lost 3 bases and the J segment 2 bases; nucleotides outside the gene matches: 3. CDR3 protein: CASSFQQGAYEQYF. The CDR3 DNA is TGTGCCAGCAGCTTCCAACAGGGGGCCTACGAGCAGTACTTC.

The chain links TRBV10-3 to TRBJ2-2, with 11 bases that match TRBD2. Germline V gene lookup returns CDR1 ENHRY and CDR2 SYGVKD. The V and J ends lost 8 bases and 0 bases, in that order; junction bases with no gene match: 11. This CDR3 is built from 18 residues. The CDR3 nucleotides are TGTGCCATCTGTCCCGGGACTAGCGGAGAGGCGAACACCGGGGAGCTGTTTTTT. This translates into CAICPGTSGEANTGELFF.

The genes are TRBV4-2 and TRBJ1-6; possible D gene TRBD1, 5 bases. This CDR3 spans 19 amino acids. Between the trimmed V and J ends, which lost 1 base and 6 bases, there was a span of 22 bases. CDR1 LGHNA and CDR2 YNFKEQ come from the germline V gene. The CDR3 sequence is CASSQGDPLPGRINSPLHF. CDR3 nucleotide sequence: TGTGCCAGCAGCCAAGGGGACCCCCTCCCGGGACGGATTAATTCACCCCTCCACTTT.